The following is a T cell receptor (beta chain) sequence with its context. The source of the sample is a study of cytomegalovirus exposure and HLA in healthy donors. The CDR3 is 13 residues long. Germline CDR1 reads SNHLY; CDR2 reads FYNNEI. Trimming stripped 4 bases from V and 4 bases from J, with 10 bases between. The PCR had 60 Vbeta and 13 Jbeta primers. Profiled with immunoSEQ multiplex PCR; TCRdb holds only in-frame clones, not every one. Here the sample spans around 150,000 clones, 70% to 90% being singletons. The chain has TRBV2 and TRBJ1-2, with a tentative D call TRBD1 (5 bases). This clonotype was obtained from a woman in her thirties in good health and CMV-seronegative. Sequenced input: PBMCs. The CDR3 loop is CASSAGNSYGYTF. CDR3 sequence (DNA): TGTGCCAGCAGTGCAGGGAATAGCTATGGCTACACCTTC.